This record looks at one T cell receptor (beta chain) sequence and its context. This clone was observed a few times. Its antigen remains undetermined. It has no much larger one-base neighbor in the sample; base qualities were not kept. The cohort was made up of under 800 healthy bone marrow donors. At the time of sampling, all cohort members were nominally healthy, though unrecorded immune exposures were likely present. The donor was CMV seronegative and was included in the group of under 450 seronegative cohort members. Every donor gave a peripheral blood sample, and the peripheral blood mononuclear cells from that sample were used for TCR beta sequencing. Genomic DNA was extracted from the blood cell samples with the Qiagen DNeasy Blood Extraction Kit. At the junction V is shortened by 0 bases and J by 7 bases, with 7 bases in between. Taken from the germline V gene (reference sequence), the CDR1 and CDR2 loops are PRHDT and FYEKMQ. The CDR3, cysteine through phenylalanine, is 12 amino acids long. Only the CDR3 portion is preserved as DNA: 36 bases, with reading frame beginning at the first base.

The sample originates from a study of cytomegalovirus exposure and HLA in healthy donors (dated by TCRdb to the late 2010s). Some background on the complete study: According to an earlier analysis of 587 of the donors, about 179 million T cells yielded some 120 million unique TCR beta sequences and more than 250 Gb of sequence data. Among roughly 400 genotyped donors of the cohort, an average of roughly 230,000 unique TCR beta nucleotide sequences was sequenced per donor, of which about 19% were non-productive. Typing coverage differed by locus: A, B, C, DRB1 and DQB1 were typed in roughly 629-630 donors, DQA1 in 500 to 550, DPA1 in some 610, and DPB1 in 400 to 490. Genome-wide SNP genotypes for about 60% of the 666 donors were used in a later genetic analysis, which treated that subset as a discovery cohort. Of the roughly 400 genotyped donors, about 84% fell in the genetic ancestry cluster associated with self-reported Caucasian donors. Every discovery cohort repertoire had been produced on one sequencing platform. To predict cytomegalovirus infection status, the study combined high-throughput TCR immunosequencing, statistical association of individual TCRs with disease status, and machine learning. Class I and class II HLA loci were covered by the typing at four-digit resolution. The study profiled the T cell repertoires of fewer than 850 subjects by immunosequencing and related them to cytomegalovirus serostatus. Alongside the repertoire data, information on donor age, sex, ethnicity and CMV serostatus was compiled. Roughly 300 gigabases of sequencing data and 91 million or so unique TCR sequences made up an early release that covered 500 to 650 HLA-typed donors. In a later analysis, previously published TCR beta repertoires from roughly 710 donors were re-analyzed and high-resolution HLA genotyping was added so that TCR occurrence patterns could be studied. Because of strong linkage in the cohort, roughly five DR-DQ haplotypes were treated as single units for association and clustering. The aim of the study was to test whether cataloging public T cell receptors could identify signatures of past pathogen exposure. To decide whether each TCR beta V gene segment behaved as functional or pseudogenic, an earlier analysis of some 570 of the donors relied on high-throughput TCR beta sequencing. A separate validation cohort of approximately 130 different subjects was used in addition to the roughly 720-subject first cohort. Rather than drawing on any new phenotypic data, the later analysis identified candidate immune exposures from TCR beta sequences and the way those sequences occurred across donors. General findings and caveats noted by the study authors: In a later analysis, 16,951 TCR beta sequences were associated with specific HLA alleles at a false discovery rate of 0.05. While some public TCRs were present in many individuals, most TCR sequences turned up only very rarely across donors. In this cohort, only TCR beta chains were sequenced, and detectable features were limited by the absence of alpha or paired-chain data. V-gene and J-gene trimming of TCR beta chains was associated with a missense DCLRE1C variant in a later genetic analysis, and the association was replicated in an independent cohort. Immune exposure information for the cohort was limited to CMV serostatus. Assigning TCR associations to individual alleles was difficult when HLA alleles, especially DR and DQ, strongly co-occurred. Because the 87-base-pair reads could not distinguish some IMGT-functional V segments, including TRBV6-2 and TRBV6-3, those segments were excluded. In an earlier analysis of about 600 of the donors, most TCR beta V segments appeared in productive rearrangements about 87% or about 30% of the time, broadly matching IMGT annotations. In a later analysis, the rate of TCR association differed among HLA loci, with DRB1 alleles having the most associated TCRs and HLA-C alleles having the fewest. Some 15 rarely observed V segments, including chromosome 9 orphons, were excluded from the earlier analysis of a few hundred of the donors because counts were too low. A later analysis reported that several top co-occurrence clusters appeared linked to parvovirus B19, influenza, CMV and Epstein-Barr virus. Compared with the roughly 720-donor mean, donors in an Asian-associated ancestry cluster had fewer N-insertions in productive TCRs, according to a later genetic analysis. A further reported finding was that TCR beta sequences accurately predicted the HLA-A and HLA-B alleles for most subjects in the first cohort. HLA typing was unavailable for some donors at each locus, so association tests used only the typed subset. According to the authors, the approach could potentially be generalized to other disease states and immunological phenotypes. The study listed 150 to 200 TCR beta chains as associated with cytomegalovirus. The classifier was reported to diagnose cytomegalovirus status with high specificity and sensitivity in both the original cohort and the validation cohort. In vitro tests confirmed that a few of the cytomegalovirus-associated TCR beta chains recognize cytomegalovirus antigens. The sequencing pipeline was judged likely to have produced a cluster of highly shared sequence variants as a technical artifact. Correlated functional status among segregating V segments might reflect linkage disequilibrium, but an unknown experimental factor could not be ruled out. A later analysis found that most CMV-associated TCR beta chains appeared HLA-restricted, with HLA associations seemingly driven largely by CMV exposure. Roughly uniform sequencing depth across donors was assumed in presence/absence analyses, although this assumption may not hold. Compared with equally common non-associated chains, HLA-associated TCR beta chains in a later analysis were more clonally expanded and had lower generation probabilities.

Libraries came from the immunoSEQ multiplex PCR assay. For the multiplex PCR, a mixture combining 60 forward primers for TCR Vbeta segments and 13 reverse primers for TCR Jbeta segments was used. A multiplex PCR assay on genomic DNA amplified the CDR3 region of rearranged TCR beta genes. The amplified TCR beta libraries were sequenced on the Illumina HiSeq System as 87-base-pair reads. The paper's processing steps were these. A later analysis tallied 80 million to 95 million unique TCR beta chains across the approximately 670 repertoires, and some 10 million of those chains were shared by two or more donors. A nearest-neighbor algorithm error-corrected the raw reads and collapsed the reads into unique sequences, merging closely related sequences to remove PCR and sequencing errors. CDR3 sequences were aligned to IMGT reference sequences to assign V, D and J gene segments. For a sequence to be retained, a match of at least six nucleotides was required to both a V gene segment and a J gene segment. Rearrangements were classified as productive when the CDR3 lacked stop codons and remained in frame with V and J, and all other rearrangements were classified as non-productive. Following IMGT convention, CDR3 was defined as the stretch from the second conserved V-encoded cysteine up to the conserved J-encoded phenylalanine. In an earlier analysis of 550 to 650 of the donors, sequences lacking an unambiguous match to a single V gene segment were excluded. An earlier analysis of a few hundred of the donors classified V segments as functional when productive rearrangements were above 56.7% and as segregating when the standard deviation between donors was above 5%. A statistical classification framework was developed to diagnose cytomegalovirus status using the catalog of TCR beta chain sequences. V and J gene assignment, in a later analysis, came from comparing TCR nucleotide sequences with IMGT/GENE-DB human TR gene sequences. A later analysis assigned CDR3 sequences and most-parsimonious VDJ recombination scenarios with the TCRdist pipeline. A later analysis defined each TCR beta chain by its CDR3 amino acid sequence plus V-gene family, and excluded reads lacking a unique V-gene family. A later analysis removed 592 highly shared, low-generation-probability nucleotide sequences to deal with suspected cross-contamination and a sequencing artifact. For each public chain, a later analysis derived a clonal expansion index from normalized ranks of inferred template counts within each repertoire. A later analysis computed generation probabilities with a VDJ recombination model fitted to out-of-frame rearrangements, and checked the results against IGoR. In a later analysis, hypergeometric tests were used to score TCR-TCR, TCR-HLA and TCR-CMV co-occurrence, with a repertoire-size bias correction applied to TCR pairs. To estimate false discovery rates, a later analysis permuted the HLA or CMV assignments 20 times. In a later analysis, co-occurring TCRs were grouped using DBSCAN, and TCRdist sequence similarity was added for clustering within HLA-allele-positive subsets. Repertoires with fewer than 30,000 or more than 120,000 public chains, plus five repertoires with anomalous nucleotide sharing, were excluded from co-occurrence clustering. What TCRdb holds here is the immuneACCESS table cut down to in-frame rearrangements. Part of the clones is not present; checked against another copy, under half of the missing clones reflect an unresolved V gene, and the others are unexplained. V and J calls and clone size are those listed in that table; D and trimming were worked out from the DNA. This sample lists roughly 180,000 clones; less than 85% were detected once. 1% of the sample lies in the top ten.

This chain joins TRBV13 to TRBJ2-7; a tentative D call is TRBD2 (6 bases match). Sequencing input: PBMCs. This TCR was sampled from a boy aged 2-9 years in good health and CMV-seronegative. The CDR3 here reads CASSLGGREQYF. The DNA sequence reads TGTGCCAGCAGCTTAGGAGGGAGGGAGCAGTACTTC.